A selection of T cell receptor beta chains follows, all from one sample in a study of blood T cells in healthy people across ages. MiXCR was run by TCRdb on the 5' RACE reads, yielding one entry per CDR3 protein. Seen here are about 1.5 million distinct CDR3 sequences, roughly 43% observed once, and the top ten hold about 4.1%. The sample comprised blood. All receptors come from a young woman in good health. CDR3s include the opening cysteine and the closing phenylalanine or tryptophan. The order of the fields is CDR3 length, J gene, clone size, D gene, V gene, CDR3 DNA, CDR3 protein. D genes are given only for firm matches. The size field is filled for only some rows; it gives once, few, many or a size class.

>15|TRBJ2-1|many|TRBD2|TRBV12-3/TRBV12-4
TGTGCCAGCAGTTCTAGCGGACGCTCCTACAATGAGCAGTTCTTC
CASSSSGRSYNEQFF
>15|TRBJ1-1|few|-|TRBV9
TGTGCCAGCAGCGTAAGCAGGTTGGGGCCCGACCGGTCTTTCTTT
CASSVSRLGPDRSFF
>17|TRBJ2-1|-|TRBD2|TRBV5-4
TGTGCCAGCAGCTTTCGGACTAGCGGGAGTACTTACAATGAGCAGTTCTTC
CASSFRTSGSTYNEQFF
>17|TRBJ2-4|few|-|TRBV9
TGTGCCAGCAGCGTCCCCCGGGCCAGGCTAGCCAAAAACATTCAGTACTTC
CASSVPRARLAKNIQYF
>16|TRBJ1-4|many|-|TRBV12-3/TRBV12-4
TGTGCCAGCAGTTTAAGAACAGGGCGGGCTAATGAAAAACTGTTTTTT
CASSLRTGRANEKLFF
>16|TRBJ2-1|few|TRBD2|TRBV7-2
TGTGCCAGCGCACCTAGCGGTTACAGCTCCTACAATGAGCAGTTCTTC
CASAPSGYSSYNEQFF
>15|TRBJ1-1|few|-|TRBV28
TGTGCCAGCAGTTTTTCAGGGATTCTCACCACTGAAGCTTTCTTT
CASSFSGILTTEAFF
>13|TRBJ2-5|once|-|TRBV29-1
TGCAGCGCGGAGGGGGCCGGGGGCGAGACCCAGTACTTC
CSAEGAGGETQYF
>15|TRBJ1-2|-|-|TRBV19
TGTGCCAGTAGATCCAGTCGGCTTGGGCTATATGGCTACACCTTC
CASRSSRLGLYGYTF
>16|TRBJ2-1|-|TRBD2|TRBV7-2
TGTGCCAGCAGCTTAGAACCTAGCGGGGGGGCGAGTGAGCAGTTCTTC
CASSLEPSGGASEQFF
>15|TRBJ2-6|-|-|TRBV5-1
TGCGCCAGCAGCTTGGTACGGGTTGGGGCCAACGTCCTGACTTTC
CASSLVRVGANVLTF
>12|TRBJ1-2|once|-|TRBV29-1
TGCAGCGTTGAAGGGGCGCTATATGGCTACACCTTC
CSVEGALYGYTF
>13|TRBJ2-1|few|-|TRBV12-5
TGTGCTAGTGGTGGGGGGATCCACAATGAGCAGTTCTTC
CASGGGIHNEQFF
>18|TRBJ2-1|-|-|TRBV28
TGTGCCACCTCCCCCTCGCTAGCGAGGTTGAGGACCTACAATGAGCAGTTCTTC
CATSPSLARLRTYNEQFF
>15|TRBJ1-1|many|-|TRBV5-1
TGCGCCAGCAGCTTGGTGTTCGGGGGGTCCACTGAAGCTTTCTTT
CASSLVFGGSTEAFF
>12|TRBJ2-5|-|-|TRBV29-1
TGCAGCGTTGCTCTGGGGTCAGAGACCCAGTACTTC
CSVALGSETQYF
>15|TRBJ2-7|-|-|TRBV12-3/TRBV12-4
TGTGCCAGCAGTTTAGTCCTCGGGACGGCCTACGAGCAGTACTTC
CASSLVLGTAYEQYF
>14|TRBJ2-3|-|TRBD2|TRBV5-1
TGCGCCAGCAGCCCGGGGACTAGGCAGACTACGCAGTATTTT
CASSPGTRQTTQYF
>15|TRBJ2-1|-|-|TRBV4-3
TGCGCCAGCAGCCAAGGACGGAGCCCCTCCTACGAGCAGTTCTTC
CASSQGRSPSYEQFF
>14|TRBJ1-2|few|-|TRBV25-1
TGTGCCAGCAGTGCCTTGAGGGGGGAGGGTGGCTACACCTTC
CASSALRGEGGYTF
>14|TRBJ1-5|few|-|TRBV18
TGTGCCAGCTCCCAGGTTTTCGGGAATCAGCCCCAGCATTTT
CASSQVFGNQPQHF
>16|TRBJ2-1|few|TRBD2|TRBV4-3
TGCGCCAGCAGCCGGGTAGCGGGAGCGGGCTACAATGAGCAGTTCTTC
CASSRVAGAGYNEQFF
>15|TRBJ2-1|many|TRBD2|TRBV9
TGTGCCAGCAGCGTAACTAGCGGGAGCTACAATGAGCAGTTCTTC
CASSVTSGSYNEQFF
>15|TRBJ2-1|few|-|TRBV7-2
TGTGCCAGCAGCTTAGAAAGCGACATGATCAATGAGCAGTTCTTC
CASSLESDMINEQFF
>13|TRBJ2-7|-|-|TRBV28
TGTGCCAGCAGTATCCGTGGCGGCTACGAGCAGTACTTC
CASSIRGGYEQYF
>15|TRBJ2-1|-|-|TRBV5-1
TGCGCCAGCAGCTGGTCCGTTAGGGGTCACAATGAGCAGTTCTTC
CASSWSVRGHNEQFF
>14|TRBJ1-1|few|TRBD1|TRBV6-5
TGTGCCAGCAGCGACAGGGGGCTGGGTACTGAAGCTTTCTTT
CASSDRGLGTEAFF
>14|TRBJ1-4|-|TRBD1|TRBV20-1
TGCAGTGCGCGACAGGGGAGGTCTAATGAAAAACTGTTTTTT
CSARQGRSNEKLFF
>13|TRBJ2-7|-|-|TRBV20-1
TGCAGTGCTACTAGGAAAAGGACGGGCGAGCAGTACTTC
CSATRKRTGEQYF
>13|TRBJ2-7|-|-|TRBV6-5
TGTGCCAGCAGTTACGGCGTATACAATGAGCAGTACTTC
CASSYGVYNEQYF
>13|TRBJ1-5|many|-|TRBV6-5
TGTGCCAGCAGTTCCACAGGGAAACAGCCCCAGCATTTT
CASSSTGKQPQHF